This paragraph covers one T cell receptor (beta chain) sequence. This sample is drawn from a study of cytotoxic CD8 clonotypes in ibrutinib-treated CLL. Study in general: Response specimens were obtained following a median treatment duration of roughly 12 months, with a range of 6 to 36.

Method: immunoSEQ multiplex PCR; TCRdb's copy keeps in-frame clones and lacks some. Here the sample spans over 150,000 clones, roughly 72% being singletons. This material consisted of PBMCs, taken after 24 months of ibrutinib treatment. The receptor was isolated from a human donor with chronic lymphocytic leukemia.

The CDR3: CASSLGQGVYTEAFF. In DNA form, the CDR3 reads TGCGCCAGCAGCCTGGGACAGGGAGTTTACACTGAAGCTTTCTTT. This rearrangement joins TRBV5-1 to TRBJ1-1, with TRBD1 matching 9 bases. J lost 3 bases, V lost 4 bases, and 7 bases had no gene match. This CDR3 has 15 residues. Germline CDR1 reads SGHRS; CDR2 reads YFSETQ.